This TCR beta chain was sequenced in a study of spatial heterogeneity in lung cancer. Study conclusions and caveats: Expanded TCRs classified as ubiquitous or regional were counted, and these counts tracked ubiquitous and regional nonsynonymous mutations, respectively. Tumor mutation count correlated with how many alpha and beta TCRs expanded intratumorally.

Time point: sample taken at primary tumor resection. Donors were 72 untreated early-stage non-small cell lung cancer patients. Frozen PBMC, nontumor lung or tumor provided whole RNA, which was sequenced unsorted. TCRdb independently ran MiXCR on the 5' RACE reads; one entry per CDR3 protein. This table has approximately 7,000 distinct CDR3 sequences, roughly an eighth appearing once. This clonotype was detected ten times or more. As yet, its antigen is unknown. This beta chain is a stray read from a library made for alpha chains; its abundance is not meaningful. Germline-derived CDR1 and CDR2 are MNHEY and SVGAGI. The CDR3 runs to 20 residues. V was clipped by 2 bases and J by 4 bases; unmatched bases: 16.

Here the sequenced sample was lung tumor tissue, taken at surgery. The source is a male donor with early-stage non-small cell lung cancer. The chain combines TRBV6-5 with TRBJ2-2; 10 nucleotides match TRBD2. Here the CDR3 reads CASSYAPAGGLNGGTGELFF. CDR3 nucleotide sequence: TGTGCCAGCAGTTACGCCCCAGCGGGAGGGTTAAATGGCGGCACCGGGGAGCTGTTTTTT.